The T cell receptor beta chain described here comes from a study of blood T cell repertoires in COVID-19. Per the original methods: Amplification of reference gene primers was used by the study to estimate nucleated cell counts. Method: immunoSEQ multiplex PCR; TCRdb's copy keeps in-frame clones and lacks some. V, J and clone size derive from that table, while D and trimming were established from the DNA sequence. This sample yields about 70,000 clones, of which about 85% are seen a single time; approximately 5.5% belongs to the top ten. The V gene end was trimmed by 3 bases and the J gene end by 4 bases; junction bases not matched to a gene: 6. The CDR3 length is 15 residues. Germline V gene lookup returns CDR1 MDHEN and CDR2 SYDVKM.

The genes are TRBV28 and TRBJ2-1; 7 bases fit TRBD2. Sample: peripheral blood. The sequence derives from an elderly man with acute or convalescent COVID-19. The CDR3 DNA reads TGTGCCAGCAGTTTGGCCGGGGGGTTTTACAATGAGCAGTTCTTC. Translating it yields CASSLAGGFYNEQFF.